This T cell receptor beta chain was sequenced for a study of cytomegalovirus exposure and HLA in healthy donors (dated 2017 in TCRdb). Study-level background: An earlier analysis of roughly 500 of the donors reported approximately 290 Gb of sequence data and approximately 110 million unique TCR beta sequences from roughly 180 million T cells. About 280 gigabases of sequencing data and around 80 million unique TCR sequences made up an early release that covered approximately 620 HLA-typed donors. The genetic ancestry cluster associated with self-reported Caucasian donors included 81% of the roughly 410 genotyped donors. The study aimed to test whether signatures of past pathogen exposure could be identified by cataloging public T cell receptors. The T cell repertoires of 666 subjects were profiled by immunosequencing and related to cytomegalovirus serostatus. Besides the first cohort of around 670 subjects, a separate validation cohort made up of 120 different subjects was used. To predict cytomegalovirus infection status, the study combined high-throughput TCR immunosequencing, statistical association of individual TCRs with disease status, and machine learning. A later analysis re-examined previously published TCR beta repertoires from roughly 720 donors and added high-resolution HLA genotyping to investigate patterns of TCR occurrence. Rather than using new phenotypic data, the later analysis identified candidate immune exposures from TCR beta sequences and from how often those sequences occurred across donors. In an earlier analysis of a few hundred of the donors, high-throughput TCR beta sequencing was used to judge whether each TCR beta V gene segment behaved as functional or pseudogenic. Donor age, sex, ethnicity and CMV serostatus were compiled alongside the repertoire data. A later genetic analysis took genome-wide SNP genotypes for about 55% of the 666 donors and used that subset as a discovery cohort. All discovery cohort repertoires had been generated using a single sequencing platform. HLA typing included class I and class II loci at four-digit resolution. The number of typed donors differed by locus: about 620-640 for A, B, C, DRB1 and DQB1; 500 to 550 for DQA1; approximately 600 for DPA1; and roughly 490 for DPB1. Several DR-DQ haplotypes were handled as single units for association and clustering because linkage in the cohort was strong. Among several hundred genotyped donors of the cohort, an average of approximately 240,000 unique TCR beta nucleotide sequences was sequenced per donor, of which 15% to 20% were non-productive. The study at large found these results: In a later genetic analysis, fewer N-insertions in productive TCRs were reported among donors in an Asian-associated ancestry cluster than the roughly 700-donor mean. A cluster of highly shared sequence variants was judged likely to represent a technical artifact of the sequencing pipeline. A later analysis found that most CMV-associated TCR beta chains appeared HLA-restricted, with HLA associations seemingly driven largely by CMV exposure. A later genetic analysis associated a missense DCLRE1C variant with V-gene and J-gene trimming of TCR beta chains, and an independent cohort replicated the association. The only immune exposure information available for the cohort was CMV serostatus. A later analysis reported that several top co-occurrence clusters appeared linked to parvovirus B19, influenza, CMV and Epstein-Barr virus. Sequencing depth was assumed to be roughly uniform across donors in the presence/absence analyses, though that assumption may not hold. Correlated functional status among segregating V segments might reflect linkage disequilibrium, but an unknown experimental factor could not be ruled out. It was suggested by the authors that the approach could potentially be generalized to other disease states and immunological phenotypes. According to a later analysis, TCR association rates differed among HLA loci, with DRB1 alleles showing the most associated TCRs and HLA-C alleles showing the fewest. In vitro tests confirmed that a few of the cytomegalovirus-associated TCR beta chains recognize cytomegalovirus antigens. In a later analysis, HLA-associated TCR beta chains showed more clonal expansion and lower generation probabilities than non-associated chains that were equally common. HLA typing was unavailable for some donors at each locus, so association tests used only the typed subset. A further reported finding was that TCR beta sequences accurately predicted the HLA-A and HLA-B alleles for most subjects in the first cohort. Most TCR sequences were observed very rarely across donors, whereas some public TCRs were present in many individuals. The classifier was reported to diagnose cytomegalovirus status with high specificity and sensitivity in both the original cohort and the validation cohort. Over 15 rarely observed V segments, including chromosome 9 orphons, were excluded from the earlier analysis of approximately 500 of the donors because counts were too low. A total of fewer than 200 TCR beta chains were listed by the study as associated with cytomegalovirus. An earlier analysis of 587 of the donors showed that most TCR beta V segments appeared in productive rearrangements either about 90% or about 30% of the time, which broadly matched IMGT annotations. Specific HLA alleles were associated with 16,951 TCR beta sequences at a false discovery rate of 0.05 in a later analysis. In this cohort, only TCR beta chains were sequenced, and detectable features were limited by the absence of alpha or paired-chain data. Strong co-occurrence of HLA alleles, especially DR and DQ, made assigning TCR associations to individual alleles difficult.

About this clone: The target of this receptor is not known. No base-level quality is on record; no much larger clone is a single base apart.

Libraries were built with the immunoSEQ multiplex PCR assay. For the multiplex PCR, a mixture combining 60 forward primers for TCR Vbeta segments and 13 reverse primers for TCR Jbeta segments was used. The CDR3 region of rearranged TCR beta genes was amplified from genomic DNA with a multiplex PCR assay. The Illumina HiSeq System was used to sequence the amplified TCR beta libraries as 87-base-pair reads. Per the source publication's procedure: A later analysis tallied roughly 78 million unique TCR beta chains across the 550 to 850 repertoires, and approximately 12 million of those chains were shared by two or more donors. Raw reads were error-corrected and collapsed into unique sequences with a nearest-neighbor algorithm that merged closely related sequences to remove PCR and sequencing errors. Alignment of CDR3 sequences to IMGT reference sequences was used to assign V, D and J gene segments. For a sequence to be retained, a match of at least six nucleotides was required to both a V gene segment and a J gene segment. A rearrangement was called productive if the CDR3 had no stop codons and remained in frame with V and J, and every other rearrangement was called non-productive. CDR3 was defined according to IMGT convention as the region running from the second conserved V-encoded cysteine to the conserved J-encoded phenylalanine. The earlier analysis of 500 to 750 of the donors excluded any sequence lacking an unambiguous match to a single V gene segment. An earlier analysis of about 600 of the donors called V segments functional above 56.7% productive rearrangements and segregating when the between-donor standard deviation exceeded 5%. A statistical classification framework was developed to diagnose cytomegalovirus status using the catalog of TCR beta chain sequences. In a later analysis, TCR nucleotide sequences were compared against IMGT/GENE-DB human TR gene sequences so that V and J genes could be assigned. Using the TCRdist pipeline, a later analysis assigned CDR3 sequences along with most-parsimonious VDJ recombination scenarios. In a later analysis, each TCR beta chain was defined by its CDR3 amino acid sequence together with its V-gene family, and reads without a unique V-gene family were excluded. To address suspected cross-contamination and a sequencing artifact, a later analysis removed under 600 highly shared, low-generation-probability nucleotide sequences. For each public chain, a later analysis derived a clonal expansion index from normalized ranks of inferred template counts within each repertoire. Generation probabilities in a later analysis came from a VDJ recombination model fitted to out-of-frame rearrangements, and those results were checked against IGoR. In a later analysis, hypergeometric tests were used to score TCR-TCR, TCR-HLA and TCR-CMV co-occurrence, with a repertoire-size bias correction applied to TCR pairs. In a later analysis, false discovery rates were estimated by permuting HLA or CMV assignments 20 times. In a later analysis, co-occurring TCRs were grouped with DBSCAN, and TCRdist sequence similarity was added when clustering was performed within HLA-allele-positive subsets. Repertoires with fewer than 30,000 or more than 120,000 public chains were left out of co-occurrence clustering, as were a handful of repertoires with anomalous nucleotide sharing. TCRdb limited this immuneACCESS table to in-frame rearrangements with V and J called. A share of clones is missing; checked studies link under half to unresolved V genes, and the rest is unexplained. The DNA was the basis for D and trimming; V, J and clone size are from that table. The sample table contains around 140,000 clones; only one count was recorded for about 64% of them. The ten largest make up 2% to 2.5% of the sample.

The cohort consisted of some 730 healthy bone marrow donors. At the time of sampling, all cohort members were nominally healthy, though unrecorded immune exposures were likely present. The donor tested CMV seronegative and was one of the 352 seronegative cohort members. A peripheral blood sample was collected from each donor, and TCR beta sequencing was performed on peripheral blood mononuclear cells. Genomic DNA extraction from the blood cell samples was performed with the Qiagen DNeasy Blood Extraction Kit. This clonotype was obtained from a woman in her thirties or forties in good health and CMV-seronegative. The source material was PBMCs.

The bases are TGTGCCAGCAGCCCAGCTGGGGCGCGATTCTATGGCTACACCTTC. Translated, this is CASSPAGARFYGYTF. The chain is assembled from TRBV7-3 and TRBJ1-2, and the D gene may be TRBD1, 5 bases matching. The CDR3 has 15 amino acids, counting the end cysteine and phenylalanine. Kept here is only the CDR3 DNA, which spans 45 bases and is read in frame from base 1. V is pared back by 5 bases and J by 4 bases, with 17 bases lying between the germline termini. CDR1 and CDR2 (SGHTA, FQGTGA) derive from the germline V gene.